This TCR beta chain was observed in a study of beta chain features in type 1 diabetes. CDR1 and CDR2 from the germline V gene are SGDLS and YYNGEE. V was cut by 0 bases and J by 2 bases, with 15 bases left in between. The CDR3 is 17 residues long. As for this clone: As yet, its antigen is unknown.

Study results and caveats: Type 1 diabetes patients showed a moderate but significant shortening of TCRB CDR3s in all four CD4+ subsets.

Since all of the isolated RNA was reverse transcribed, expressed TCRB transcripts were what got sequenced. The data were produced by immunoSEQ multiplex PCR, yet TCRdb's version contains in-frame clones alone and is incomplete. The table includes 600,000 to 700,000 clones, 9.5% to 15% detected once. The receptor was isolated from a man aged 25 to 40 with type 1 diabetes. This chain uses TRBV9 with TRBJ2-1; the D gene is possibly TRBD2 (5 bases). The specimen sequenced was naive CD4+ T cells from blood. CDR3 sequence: CASSVAPGGLAYNEQFF. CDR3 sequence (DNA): TGTGCCAGCAGCGTAGCCCCCGGAGGTCTCGCCTACAATGAGCAGTTCTTC.